This TCR beta chain was identified during a study of CD8 T cells in ankylosing spondylitis. The TCR beta libraries were generated through quantitative 5'-RACE incorporating molecular barcodes. Each CDR3 protein gets one entry after TCRdb re-called the 5' RACE reads with MiXCR. Of 69,000 or so distinct CDR3 sequences detected, over 4% appear once; the ten largest clones hold around 2.2%. Notes on the study in general: Before this, some motif variants had been reported in reactive arthritis synovial fluid and blood. Disease-linked clones, CD8+, were relatively rare in peripheral blood. One TCR beta motif, made up of under ten highly homologous variants, appeared characteristic of ankylosing spondylitis blood.

This clonotype was counted ten times or more. The antigen is undetermined. Trimming took 0 bases from V and 6 from J, leaving 6 bases between them. CDR1 LGHDT and CDR2 YNNKEL come from the germline V gene (reference sequence). The CDR3 contains 12 residues. This chain links TRBV3-1 with TRBJ2-7; D not resolved. The sequencing sample was made of blood, either unsorted or a sorted T cell fraction (not recorded which). The source is a male donor with ankylosing spondylitis or in good health (not recorded which). The CDR3: CASSQDRTEQYF. The CDR3 DNA is TGTGCCAGCAGCCAAGATCGAACCGAGCAGTACTTC.